This note documents a single T cell receptor beta chain sequence. Its specific antigen is unknown. No base-level quality is on record; no much larger clone is a single base apart. The donors were healthy, HIV-negative adults with no recently reported acute infections or vaccinations. Every donor was a Caucasian adult living in Nashville, Tennessee, USA. CD8 memory samples combined magnetically selected CD45RO+ cells with CCR7-negative CD45RA+ effector memory (TemRA) cells. Blood was obtained by leukapheresis, after which PBMCs were separated by Ficoll-Histopaque density gradient centrifugation and cryopreserved in liquid nitrogen vapor phase. Analytical flow cytometry was used to check the purity and quantity of each magnetically sorted T cell population. Each sorted fraction had its genomic DNA isolated and then quantified by UV absorbance on a Nanodrop 2000c. Using the deep immunoSEQ assay, multiplex PCR amplified TCR CDR3 regions from genomic DNA. Extracted genomic DNA from each cell subset was distributed evenly across all wells of several immunoSEQ 96-well plates, and each plate was treated as a replicate. Each replicate PCR for sorted subsets received roughly 0.2 ug genomic DNA, equal to about 30,000 T cell genomes. Purified libraries were measured with a Qubit 3.0 fluorometer, size-checked on a Bioanalyzer 2100, and measured again with the KAPA Library Quantification kit. A separate single-read 150-cycle Illumina NextSeq 550 flow cell was used to sequence each immunoSEQ 96-well plate. In the source study's methods: Because the immunoSEQ output included only junctional sequences and no quality scores, the filtering could not be the same as the filtering used for full-length reads. To assign V/J genes and CDR3, sequences were annotated using PyIR, a Python wrapper for IgBLAST v1.9, with IMGT germline references. Any read was removed if the V/J assignment was weak (E-value above 1e-6), the CDR3 was missing, or the read contained stop codons, out-of-frame junctions, or ambiguous translated residues. V3J clonotypes were defined as sequences sharing an identical inferred V gene, J gene, and CDR3 amino acid sequence. Percentage overlap between repertoires was calculated by dividing the number of shared unique clonotypes by the size of the smaller repertoire. Richness of each repertoire was evaluated using RTK rarefaction, the Chao1 estimator, and Recon v2.1 estimates of unobserved clonotypes. OLGA was used to compute generation probabilities for all TCRbeta clonotypes that the gDNA method yielded from four donors. Sourced from immuneACCESS, this table was stored by TCRdb with only in-frame sequences that have V and J called. A share of the clones is absent; for the studies checked, an unresolved V gene accounts for under half, and the remainder has no known explanation. The DNA was the basis for D and trimming; V, J and clone size are from that table. The sample table records approximately 640,000 clones; about 90% of these occur just once. Less than 40% of the sample lies in the top ten.

The sample is drawn from a study of shared clonotypes between healthy human individuals (dated by TCRdb to 2020 to 2022). Some background on the complete study: The cohort comprised a couple of women and a few men aged 18 to 49 years. Per donor, leukapheresis produced somewhere between about 0.94 and 9 billion PBMCs. To increase sequencing depth and limit assay-specific biases, TCR repertoire library preparation and sequencing were carried out by different laboratories using diverse techniques. The study deeply sequenced blood TCR repertoires of about 5 healthy adults to estimate repertoire size and the extent of clonotype sharing between individuals. For each donor, CD4 naive and CD4 memory were each run on three plates, CD8 naive on two plates, and CD8 memory on one plate. The paper's findings and limits, for the study overall: Sampling was limited to blood, and TCR repertoires in tissue likely differ from TCR repertoires in blood. Because the study included a small number of donors, the genetic and exposure-history diversity represented was limited. Based on pairwise subsampling, the degree of clonotype sharing among donors was expected to be affected by sequencing depth. Even with the large sequencing depth, rarefaction of the sorted-subset datasets indicated that sequencing was incomplete. Naive subsets generally had larger estimated clonotype richness than memory subsets. Compared with non-shared clonotypes, clonotypes shared by all four sorted-subset donors had higher generation probabilities. When several donors were compared, the shared fraction of clonotypes was roughly 4.8% for naive CD4, over 3% for naive CD8, 2.3% for memory CD4, and approximately 0.4% for memory CD8.

V is reduced by 6 bases and J by 8 bases, leaving a spacing of 11 bases between them. Its CDR3 holds 12 amino acids, cysteine through phenylalanine. Of the read, only the CDR3 DNA is kept; its 36 bases are in frame from base 1. The CDR1 and CDR2 encoded by the germline V gene are ENHRY and SYGVKD. This TCR came from a man aged 18 to 35 in good health. Some clones in this sample may be carry-over from other donors' samples. Recombination connected TRBV10-3 to TRBJ2-1; too little of a D gene remains to name it. Sequencing was done on a sample of memory CD8+ T cells from PBMCs. What this sample's cell subset or site label stands for: CD45RO+ cells pooled with CCR7-negative TemRA cells. Here is the DNA: TGTGCCATCAGAGACCAGGACGATGAGCAGTTCTTC. It translates as CAIRDQDDEQFF.